This record concerns one TCR beta chain sequence. The antigen is not known. The CDR3 is 14 residues long. The V gene's germline CDR1 is SGHVS and CDR2 FNYEAQ. The junction had 9 bases not matched to a gene; V was cut back by 4 bases and J by 8 bases. The PCR made use of 60 Vbeta and 13 Jbeta primers. Produced via immunoSEQ multiplex PCR; TCRdb's table is partial and in-frame only. The profile shows some 76,000 clones, just under 80% of them singletons. The data belong to a study of cytomegalovirus exposure and HLA in healthy donors. Across the study: Earlier findings included roughly 100 million unique TCR beta sequences obtained from 150 million to 200 million T cells. Study conclusions and caveats: In a later analysis, a missense DCLRE1C variant was linked to TCR beta V- and J-gene trimming. Overall, approximately 150 TCR beta chains were annotated as cytomegalovirus-associated. Association of about 17,000 TCR beta sequences with HLA alleles was found at 0.05 false discovery rate in a later analysis.

The clonotype comes from a middle-aged woman in good health and CMV-seropositive. The sequenced material came from PBMCs. The genes are TRBV7-6 and TRBJ1-1; 8 nucleotides line up with TRBD1. The CDR3 protein is CASSSNVGQGEAFF. The CDR3 DNA reads as TGTGCCAGCAGCTCAAACGTAGGACAGGGAGAAGCTTTCTTT. The variable domain in full, completed from reference TRBV7-6 and TRBJ1-1, reads GAGVSQSPRYKVTKRGQDVALRCDPISGHVSLYWYRQALGQGPEFLTYFNYEAQQDKSGLPNDRFSAERPEGSISTLTIQRTEQRDSAMYRCASSSNVGQGEAFFGQGTRLTVV.